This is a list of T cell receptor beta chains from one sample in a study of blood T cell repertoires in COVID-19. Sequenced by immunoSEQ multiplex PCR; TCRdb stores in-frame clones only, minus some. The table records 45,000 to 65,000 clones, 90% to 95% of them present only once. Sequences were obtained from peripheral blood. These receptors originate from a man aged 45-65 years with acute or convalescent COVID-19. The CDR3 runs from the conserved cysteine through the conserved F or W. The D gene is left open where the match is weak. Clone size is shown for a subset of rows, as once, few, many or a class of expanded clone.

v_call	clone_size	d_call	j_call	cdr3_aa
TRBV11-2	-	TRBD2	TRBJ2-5	CASSLRAGVKEETQYF
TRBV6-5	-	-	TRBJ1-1	CASSYREDTEAFF
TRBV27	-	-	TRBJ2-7	CASSLGGGYEQYF
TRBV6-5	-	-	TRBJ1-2	CASTVVPYGYTF
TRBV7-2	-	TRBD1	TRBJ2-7	CASSDRGRYEQYF
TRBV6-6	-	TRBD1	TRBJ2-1	CASRDRGYNEQFF
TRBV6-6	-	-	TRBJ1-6	CASSYRSGDSPLHF
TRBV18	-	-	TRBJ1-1	CASSRSQNQVAFF
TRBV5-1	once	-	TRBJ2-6	CASSLAAGTAGANVLTF
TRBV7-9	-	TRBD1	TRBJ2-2	CASSLPGQAATGELFF
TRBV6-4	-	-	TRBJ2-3	CASSDSIGSTDTQYF